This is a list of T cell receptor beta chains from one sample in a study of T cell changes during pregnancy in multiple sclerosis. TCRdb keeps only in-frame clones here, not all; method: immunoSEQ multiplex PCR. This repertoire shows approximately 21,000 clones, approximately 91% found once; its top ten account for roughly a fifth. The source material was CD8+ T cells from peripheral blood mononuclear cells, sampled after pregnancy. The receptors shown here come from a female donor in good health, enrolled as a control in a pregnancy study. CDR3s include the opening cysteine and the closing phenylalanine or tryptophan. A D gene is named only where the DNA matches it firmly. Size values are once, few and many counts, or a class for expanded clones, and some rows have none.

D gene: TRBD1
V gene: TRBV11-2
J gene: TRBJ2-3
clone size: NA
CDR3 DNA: TGTGCCAGCAGCGCGAGGACAGGGGGCGCAGATACGCAGTATTTT
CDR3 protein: CASSARTGGADTQYF

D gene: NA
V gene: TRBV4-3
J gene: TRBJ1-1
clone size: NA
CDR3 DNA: TGCGCCAGCAGCCAAGATCGGGCTAGCAAAGAAGCTTTCTTT
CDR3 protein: CASSQDRASKEAFF

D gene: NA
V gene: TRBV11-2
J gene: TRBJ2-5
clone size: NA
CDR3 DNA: TGTGCCAGCAGCCCAAGGGTGACTTGGCGGGAAGTGGGAGAGACCCAGTACTTC
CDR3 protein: CASSPRVTWREVGETQYF

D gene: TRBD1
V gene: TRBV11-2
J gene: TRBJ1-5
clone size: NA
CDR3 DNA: TGTGCCAGCAGTTCTGACAGGGTCGGTCAGCCCCAGCATTTT
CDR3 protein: CASSSDRVGQPQHF

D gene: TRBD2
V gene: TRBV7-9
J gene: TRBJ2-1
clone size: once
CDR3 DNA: TGTGCCAGCAGCTCCCCTAGCGGGAGGGCCTACAATGAGCAGTTCTTC
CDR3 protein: CASSSPSGRAYNEQFF

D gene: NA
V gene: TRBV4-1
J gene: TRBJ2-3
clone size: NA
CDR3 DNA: TGCGCCAGCAGCCAAGTGAGGGACACCCACTACAACCTCTACACAGATACGCAGTATTTT
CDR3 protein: CASSQVRDTHYNLYTDTQYF

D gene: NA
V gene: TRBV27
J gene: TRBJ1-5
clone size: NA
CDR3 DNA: TGTGCCAGCCTTCCCACCGGGGGGGTCTATAGCAATCAGCCCCAGCATTTT
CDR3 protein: CASLPTGGVYSNQPQHF

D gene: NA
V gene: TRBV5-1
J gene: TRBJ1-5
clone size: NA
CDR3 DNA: TGCGCCAGCAGCTTGGCCGGGGGACAGCCCCAGCATTTT
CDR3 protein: CASSLAGGQPQHF

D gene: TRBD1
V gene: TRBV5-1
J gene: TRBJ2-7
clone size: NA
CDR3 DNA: TGCGCCAGCAGCTTGGTTCAGGGGGCGCCGGGAGAGCAGTACTTC
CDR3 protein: CASSLVQGAPGEQYF

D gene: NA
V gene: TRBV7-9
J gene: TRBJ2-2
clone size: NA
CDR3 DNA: TGTGCCAGCTTGGCCAAGTCCCCCACCGGGGAGCTGTTTTTT
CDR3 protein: CASLAKSPTGELFF

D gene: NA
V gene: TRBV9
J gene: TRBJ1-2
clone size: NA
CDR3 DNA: TGTGCCAGCAGCGCCCGGGATGGCTACACCTTC
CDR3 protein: CASSARDGYTF

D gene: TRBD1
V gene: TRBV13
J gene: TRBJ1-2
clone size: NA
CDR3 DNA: TGTGCCAGCAGCGGGCCGGGACAGGGATATGGCTACACCTTC
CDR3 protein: CASSGPGQGYGYTF

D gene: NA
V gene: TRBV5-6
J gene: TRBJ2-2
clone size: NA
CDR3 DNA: TGTGCCAGCAGTCCAGGGGTGACCGGGGAGCTGTTTTTT
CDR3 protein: CASSPGVTGELFF

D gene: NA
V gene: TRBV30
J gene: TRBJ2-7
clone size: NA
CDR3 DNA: TGTGCCTGGAGTAGCGGGCGCTCCTACGAGCAGTACTTC
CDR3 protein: CAWSSGRSYEQYF

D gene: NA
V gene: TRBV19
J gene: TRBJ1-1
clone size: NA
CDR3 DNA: TGTGCCAGTAACAGGGCAGCCACACTCATGAACACTGAAGCTTTCTTT
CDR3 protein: CASNRAATLMNTEAFF

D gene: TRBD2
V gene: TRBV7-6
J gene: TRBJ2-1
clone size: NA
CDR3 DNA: TGTGCCAGCAGCCCAAGCCCCCTTTTTAGCGGGAGGGCGGGGAATGAGCAGTTCTTC
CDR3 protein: CASSPSPLFSGRAGNEQFF

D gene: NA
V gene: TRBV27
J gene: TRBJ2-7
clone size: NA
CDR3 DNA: TGTGCCAGCAGTTTAGAAGGGACAAGACCGACCGAGCAGTACTTC
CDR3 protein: CASSLEGTRPTEQYF

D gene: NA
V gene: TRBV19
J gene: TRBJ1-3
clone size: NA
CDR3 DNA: TGTGCCAGTAGCCTTACAGGGATCGCCGGAAACACCATATATTTT
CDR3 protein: CASSLTGIAGNTIYF

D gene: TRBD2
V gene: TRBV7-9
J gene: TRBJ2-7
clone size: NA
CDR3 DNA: TGTGCCAGCAGCTCCGGGACTAGCGGGACCTCGCAGTACTTC
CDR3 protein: CASSSGTSGTSQYF

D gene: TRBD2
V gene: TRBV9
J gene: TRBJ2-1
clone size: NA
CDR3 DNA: TGTGCCAGCAGCCCAAGCGGGGGACCGAACAATGAGCAGTTCTTC
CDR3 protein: CASSPSGGPNNEQFF

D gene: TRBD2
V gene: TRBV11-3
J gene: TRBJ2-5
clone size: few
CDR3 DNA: TGTGCCAGCAGCCTTGGACTAGCGGGGGGGGAGACCCAGTACTTC
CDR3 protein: CASSLGLAGGETQYF

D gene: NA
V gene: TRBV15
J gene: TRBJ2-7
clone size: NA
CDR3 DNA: TGTGCCACCAGCAGAGACAGGGACAACTCCTACGAGCAGTACTTC
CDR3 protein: CATSRDRDNSYEQYF

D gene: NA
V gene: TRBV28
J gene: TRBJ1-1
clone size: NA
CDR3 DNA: TGTGCCAGCAGTTTCGGGGACAACCTAATGAACACTGAAGCTTTCTTT
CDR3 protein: CASSFGDNLMNTEAFF

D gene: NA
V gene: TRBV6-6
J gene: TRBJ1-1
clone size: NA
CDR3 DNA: TGTGCCAGCGCTGCCGGGCCGCGGGGGATGAACACTGAAGCTTTCTTT
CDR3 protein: CASAAGPRGMNTEAFF